This entry lists 31 T cell receptor beta chains sequenced from one sample in a study of neurological immune-mediated disorders. MiXCR was run by TCRdb on the 5' RACE reads, yielding one entry per CDR3 protein. The sample yields more than 50,000 distinct CDR3 sequences, 3.9% seen once. Sequencing was carried out using PBMCs. The receptors stem from a man in his thirties or forties with multiple sclerosis.

With regard to this clonotype: The junction differs from germline at one of its ends, possibly a read error. The chain combines TRBV20-1 with TRBJ1-5, with 9 bases fitting TRBD1. The CDR3 is 14 residues long. Germline V CDR1 and CDR2: DFQATT, SNEGSKA (reference sequence). The CDR3 spells CSAETGGARQPQNF. The DNA of the CDR3 is TGCAGTGCTGAAACAGGGGGCGCAAGGCAGCCCCAGAATTTT.

This clonotype has at least ten counts. The chain carries TRBV20-1 and TRBJ2-3, with 12 bases identical to TRBD2. After removal of 6 bases from V and 2 bases from J, the junction contained 9 bases not matched to a gene. This CDR3 region has 16 residues. CDR1 and CDR2 (germline): DFQATT, SNEGSKA (reference sequence). Here the CDR3 DNA reads TGCAGTGCCTCTCCTCTAGCGGGGGGGAACACAGATACGCAGTATTTT. Translated: CSASPLAGGNTDTQYF.

This clonotype has a single count. This may arise from a read error, as a much more abundant clone is one base away. The final CDR3 position lacks the conserved phenylalanine or tryptophan, pointing to a likely read error. V is TRBV20-1 and J is TRBJ2-7; maybe TRBD1 (6 bases). The CDR3 is 13 residues long. Germline loops: CDR1 DFQATT, CDR2 SNEGSKA (reference sequence). Trimming removed 6 bases at V and 3 bases at J, with 15 bases between. CDR3 loop: CSAPRGRGYEQYI. The CDR3 DNA is TGCAGTGCCCCTCGTGGCAGGGGCTACGAGCAGTACATC.

This clonotype showed up many times. V is TRBV20-1 and J is TRBJ2-4; TRBD2 agrees at 7 bases. The CDR3 is made up of 13 amino acids. The germline V gene encodes CDR1 DFQATT and CDR2 SNEGSKA (reference sequence). The ends lost 3 bases at V and 6 bases at J; junction bases unmatched: 5. CDR3 nucleotides: TGCAGTGCTAGCAGCGGGACTGGAAACATTCAGTACTTC. Amino acids: CSASSGTGNIQYF.

This clonotype was recorded at least ten times. The genes are TRBV7-9 and TRBJ2-1, with 9 nucleotides matching TRBD2. With V trimmed by 1 base and J by 6 bases, 10 bases remained unmatched. The CDR3 is 17 amino acids. Germline V gives CDR1 SEHNR, CDR2 FQNEAQ (reference sequence). CDR3 region: CASSLGVSSGGRNEQFF. The DNA for the CDR3 is TGTGCCAGCAGCTTAGGCGTCAGTAGCGGGGGCCGCAATGAGCAGTTCTTC.

There are many counts of this clonotype. The chain has TRBV12-3 or TRBV12-4 and TRBJ1-2, with 7 bases aligning to TRBD1. The V and J ends lost 11 bases and 5 bases, in that order; junction bases with no gene match: 8. CDR3 length equals 12 residues. The CDR3 DNA is TGTGCCGCAGGAAAACAGGGGTATGGCTACACCTTC. Protein product: CAAGKQGYGYTF.

This clonotype was found many times. The genes are TRBV5-1 and TRBJ2-2, with 9 bases that match TRBD1. Germline CDR1 is SGHRS and CDR2 is YFSETQ. This CDR3 has 16 residues. The junction had 8 bases not matched to a gene; V was cut back by 5 bases and J by 3 bases. CDR3 sequence: CASRVTGGADTGELFF. CDR3 nucleotide sequence: TGCGCCAGCAGGGTTACAGGGGGCGCGGACACCGGGGAGCTGTTTTTT. Full variable domain (rest looked up from reference TRBV5-1 and TRBJ2-2): KAGVTQTPRYLIKTRGQQVTLSCSPISGHRSVSWYQQTPGQGLQFLFEYFSETQRNKGNFPGRFSGRQFSNSRSEMNVSTLELGDSALYLCASRVTGGADTGELFFGEGSRLTVL.

The table lists this clonotype with many counts. This chain links TRBV12-3 or TRBV12-4 with TRBJ1-5, with TRBD1 as a possible D gene (5 bases). The CDR3 has 15 residues. The V end lost 4 bases, the J end lost 6 bases, and 16 bases lay between the germline ends. CDR3 in amino acids: CASSSGTAGSQPQHF. CDR3 nucleotides: TGTGCCAGCAGTTCAGGGACGGCTGGATCTCAGCCCCAGCATTTT.

V usage is TRBV16 and J usage is TRBJ1-5; 12 positions match TRBD1. V lost 2 bases to trimming and J lost 7 bases; unmatched junction nucleotides: 3. The CDR3 contains 15 residues. Germline V gene data show CDR1 as KGHSY and CDR2 as FQNENV. CDR3 in amino acids: CASSQGDRGPQPQHF. The CDR3, as DNA: TGTGCCAGCAGCCAAGGGGACAGGGGGCCCCAGCCCCAGCATTTT.

By its share, this clonotype is medium-sized (0.01 to 0.1%). The rearrangement joins TRBV20-1 to TRBJ1-3; D is possibly TRBD1 (6 bases). Germline values: CDR1 DFQATT, CDR2 SNEGSKA (reference sequence). Trimming shortened V by 3 bases and J by 5 bases, and 14 bases separated the two germline ends. This CDR3 has 14 amino acids. This CDR3 is CSASPGGRRNTIYF. DNA for the CDR3: TGCAGTGCTAGCCCCGGGGGCAGGCGAAACACCATATATTTT.

The table lists this clonotype with many counts. This chain joins TRBV29-1 and TRBJ2-1; D might be TRBD2 (6 bases). CDR1 SQVTM and CDR2 ANQGSEA come from the germline V gene. This CDR3 comprises 11 residues. The V end was cut by 7 bases, the J end by 8 bases, with 12 bases between. The CDR3 region is CSGTSTDEQFF. CDR3 coding DNA: TGCAGCGGCACTAGCACAGATGAGCAGTTCTTC.

This clonotype came up many times. The chain is built from TRBV7-8 and TRBJ1-1; D unclear. Trimming cost V 5 bases and J 1 base, with 8 bases left between them. CDR1 and CDR2 from the germline V gene are SGHVS and FQNEAQ. This CDR3 comprises 13 residues. Written as DNA, the CDR3 is TGTGCCAGCAGCGGTGGGAGGAACACTGAAGCTTTCTTT. Amino acids: CASSGGRNTEAFF.

Remarks on this clonotype: The germline gene is not matched at one end of the junction; a read error may be the cause. The chain links TRBV5-1 to TRBJ2-3; 8 bases agree with TRBD1. The CDR3 has 15 amino acids. Germline-derived CDR1 and CDR2 are SGHRS and YFSETQ. CDR3 in DNA: TGCGCCAGCAGCTTGAGGACAGGGCGGCCAGATACGAAGTATTTT. This sequence encodes CASSLRTGRPDTKYF.

This clonotype was seen many times. The chain carries TRBV7-8 and TRBJ1-6; possibly TRBD1 for D (5 bases). V was pared by 5 bases and J by 4 bases, with 6 bases between. CDR1 is SGHVS, CDR2 FQNEAQ, per germline. The CDR3 is 13 residues long. The DNA of the CDR3 is TGTGCCAGCAGCCGACAGTATAATTCACCCCTCCACTTT. Encoded protein: CASSRQYNSPLHF.

In its sample, this clonotype was seen many times. The chain recombines TRBV3-1 with TRBJ2-7, with D possibly TRBD2 on 6 matching bases. This CDR3 region has 13 residues. V was pared by 3 bases and J by 6 bases, with 12 bases between. Looked up from germline, CDR1 is LGHDT and CDR2 is YNNKEL (reference sequence). The CDR3, as DNA: TGTGCCAGCAGCCATGGTAGCGGAAGCGAGCAGTACTTC. As protein: CASSHGSGSEQYF.

This clonotype came up many times. This rearrangement joins TRBV5-1 to TRBJ1-2; a weak D match, TRBD1 (6 bases). The CDR3 is 13 residues long. The ends were cut back, 7 bases at V and 7 bases at J, with 17 bases in the middle. The germline CDR1 and CDR2 sequences are SGHRS and YFSETQ. DNA for the CDR3: TGCGCCAGCGGAACCGGGACACTCGGTGGCTACACCTTC. This codes for CASGTGTLGGYTF.

The sample holds many counts of this clonotype. The chain links TRBV4-1 to TRBJ2-5; D is perhaps TRBD1 or TRBD2 (6 bases each). Germline-derived CDR1 and CDR2 are MGHRA and YSYEKL. V lost 1 base and J lost 4, with 13 bases in between. The CDR3 consists of 15 residues. The CDR3 reads CASSQGGPAGETQYF. The CDR3 DNA is TGCGCCAGCAGCCAAGGGGGGCCAGCGGGAGAGACCCAGTACTTC.

Ten or more counts support this clonotype. J is TRBJ2-1 and V is TRBV20-1; 9 bases are a match to TRBD2. The CDR3 contains 15 residues. The germline V gene has CDR1 DFQATT and CDR2 SNEGSKA (reference sequence). With 2 bases clipped from V and 6 bases from J, the junction kept 8 bases outside the gene matches. In DNA form, the CDR3 reads TGCAGTGCTAGACCCCGGGGACTAGCTTTCAATGAGCAGTTCTTC. It codes for CSARPRGLAFNEQFF.

On this clonotype itself: The junction departs from the called germline gene at one end, perhaps through a read error. The chain links TRBV12-5 to TRBJ2-1; 9 bases line up with TRBD1. The CDR3 sequence is 14 residues long. Germline V gene data show CDR1 as LGHNT and CDR2 as FRNRAP. In nucleotides, the CDR3 is TGTGCTAGTGCTTTGGACAGGGGACCCGATGAGCAGTTCTTC. Translation: CASALDRGPDEQFF.

This clonotype was recorded many times. The V call is TRBV20-1, the J call TRBJ1-4; D is unclear. Germline-derived CDR1 and CDR2 are DFQATT and SNEGSKA (reference sequence). V was pared by 0 bases and J by 5 bases, with 10 bases between. The CDR3 runs to 14 residues. CDR3: CSARDLRANEKLFF. The CDR3 DNA reads TGCAGTGCTAGAGATTTGAGGGCCAATGAAAAACTGTTTTTT.

This clonotype was found many times. The J gene is TRBJ2-2, the V gene TRBV5-1; perhaps TRBD1 as D (6 bases). The V and J ends lost 2 bases and 1 base respectively, with 9 bases between them. The germline V gene has CDR1 SGHRS and CDR2 YFSETQ. The CDR3 consists of 15 residues. CDR3: CASSFSGVNTGELFF. As DNA, the CDR3 is TGCGCCAGCAGCTTTTCAGGGGTGAACACCGGGGAGCTGTTTTTT.

This clonotype was observed many times. The chain is built from TRBV3-1 and TRBJ1-4; TRBD1 matches at 7 bases. From germline, CDR1 is LGHDT and CDR2 YNNKEL (reference sequence). Losses at the gene ends were 4 bases for V and 10 bases for J; bases not matched to a gene: 3. This CDR3 is built from 12 residues. The CDR3 DNA follows: TGTGCCAGCAGCCCTACAGGGGTAAAACTGTTTTTT. It encodes CASSPTGVKLFF.

This clonotype was seen a handful of times. This chain connects TRBV3-1 to TRBJ1-1; no definite D call. Between the trimmed V and J ends, which lost 7 bases and 4 bases, there was a span of 13 bases. The CDR3 covers 13 residues. Germline loops: CDR1 LGHDT, CDR2 YNNKEL (reference sequence). The CDR3 coding sequence is TGTGCCAGCACCCGGAGGTCCGGCACTGAAGCTTTCTTT. This encodes CASTRRSGTEAFF. Filled out from reference TRBV3-1 and TRBJ1-1, the complete variable domain reads DTAVSQTPKYLVTQMGNDKSIKCEQNLGHDTMYWYKQDSKKFLKIMFSYNNKELIINETVPNRFSPKSPDKAHLNLHINSLELGDSAVYFCASTRRSGTEAFFGQGTRLTVV.

This chain connects TRBV20-1 to TRBJ2-1; D call uncertain. Trimming removed 1 base at V and 4 bases at J, with 14 bases between. The germline V gene has CDR1 DFQATT and CDR2 SNEGSKA (reference sequence). The CDR3 totals 15 residues. Written as DNA, the CDR3 is TGCAGTGCTAGAGTACGGCTGGACCCTTACAATGAGCAGTTCTTC. This codes for CSARVRLDPYNEQFF.

As for this clonotype: An end of the junction differs from the germline gene, which may be a read error. This chain joins TRBV27 and TRBJ1-6; TRBD1 is a possible D gene (6 bases). Germline V gives CDR1 MNHEY, CDR2 SMNVEV (reference sequence). The CDR3 spans 12 residues. The CDR3 sequence: CASGQLRGPLNF. CDR3 DNA sequence: TGTGCCAGCGGACAGCTCCGGGGGCCACTCAACTTT.

The sample holds many counts of this clonotype. The chain links TRBV20-1 to TRBJ1-6, with D unresolved. CDR1 and CDR2 (germline): DFQATT, SNEGSKA (reference sequence). The CDR3 length is 14 residues. Trimming pared 1 base from V and 8 bases from J, leaving 12 bases between. CDR3 loop: CSARGDSMDSPLHF. The CDR3 bases are TGCAGTGCTAGAGGGGATAGTATGGATTCACCCCTCCACTTT.

This clonotype appeared many times. The rearrangement links TRBV6-5 to TRBJ2-5, with a weak D call TRBD1 (5 bases). This CDR3 has 15 amino acids. The V end lost 0 bases, the J end lost 2 bases, and 10 bases lay between the germline ends. Germline CDR1 is MNHEY and CDR2 is SVGAGI. The DNA for the CDR3 is TGTGCCAGCAGTTACTCTCCAGGGCCTCAAGAGACCCAGTACTTC. This sequence encodes CASSYSPGPQETQYF.

This clonotype was recorded many times. V usage is TRBV7-3 and J usage is TRBJ2-3, with 9 bases matching TRBD2. The germline gives CDR1 SGHTA, CDR2 FQGTGA. J gave up 1 base and V 2 bases, and 16 bases lay outside the gene matches. This CDR3 region has 20 residues. This CDR3 is CASSLRASGTLLGGTDTQYF. The DNA for the CDR3 is TGTGCCAGCAGCTTACGGGCTAGCGGGACCCTCCTAGGGGGCACAGATACGCAGTATTTT.

At least ten counts were recorded for this clonotype. V and J are TRBV20-1 and TRBJ2-1, with TRBD2 matching 11 bases. The V gene's germline CDR1 is DFQATT and CDR2 SNEGSKA (reference sequence). This CDR3 has 18 residues. V lost 5 bases and J lost 4; bases outside the gene matches: 16. CDR3 sequence: CSAGGKIGTSGDYNEQFF. The DNA of the CDR3 is TGCAGTGCTGGGGGGAAGATAGGGACTAGCGGAGATTACAATGAGCAGTTCTTC.

This clonotype has at least ten counts. The chain uses TRBV6-2 or TRBV6-3 and TRBJ2-1; 9 bases agree with TRBD2. The CDR3 totals 14 residues. Germline lookup yields CDR1 MNHEY and CDR2 SVGEGT. The J segment lost 4 bases and the V segment lost 6 bases, leaving 4 bases of the junction unmatched. CDR3 DNA sequence: TGTGCCAGCAGACATCTAGCGGGGTACAATGAGCAGTTCTTC. The encoded protein is CASRHLAGYNEQFF.

This clonotype has a count of ten or more. The V call is TRBV9, the J call TRBJ2-1; TRBD1 might be the D (6 bases). This CDR3 comprises 11 residues. CDR1 is SGDLS, CDR2 YYNGEE, per germline. V was trimmed by 4 bases and J by 12 bases, leaving 11 bases between them. For the CDR3, the DNA is TGTGCCAGCAGCAAACAGGGTATGCAGTTCTTC. Protein: CASSKQGMQFF.